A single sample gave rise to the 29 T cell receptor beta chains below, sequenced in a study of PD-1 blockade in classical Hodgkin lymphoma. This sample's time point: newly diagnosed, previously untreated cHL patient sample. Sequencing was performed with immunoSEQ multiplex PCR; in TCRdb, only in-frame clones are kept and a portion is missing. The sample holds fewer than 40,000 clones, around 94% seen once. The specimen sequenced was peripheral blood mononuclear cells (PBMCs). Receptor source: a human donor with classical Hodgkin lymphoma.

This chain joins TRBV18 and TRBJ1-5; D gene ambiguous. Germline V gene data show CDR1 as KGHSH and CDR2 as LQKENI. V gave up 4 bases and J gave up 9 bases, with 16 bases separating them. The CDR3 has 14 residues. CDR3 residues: CASSLEISKGPQHF. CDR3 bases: TGTGCCAGCTCACTAGAAATTAGTAAGGGGCCCCAGCATTTT.

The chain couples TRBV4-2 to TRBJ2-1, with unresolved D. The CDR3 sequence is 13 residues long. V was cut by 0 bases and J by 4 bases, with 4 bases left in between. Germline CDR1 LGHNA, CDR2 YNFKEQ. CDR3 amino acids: CASSQEGYNEQFF. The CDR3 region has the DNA TGTGCCAGCAGCCAAGAAGGTTACAATGAGCAGTTCTTC.

The CDR3 coding sequence is TGTGCCAGCAGCCCCGGGCAGGCCTACAATGAGCAGTTCTTC. Protein sequence: CASSPGQAYNEQFF. J is TRBJ2-1 and V is TRBV7-3; D gene unclear. Germline loops: CDR1 SGHTA, CDR2 FQGTGA. The V end lost 5 bases, the J end lost 2 bases, and 10 bases lay between the germline ends. This CDR3 comprises 14 residues.

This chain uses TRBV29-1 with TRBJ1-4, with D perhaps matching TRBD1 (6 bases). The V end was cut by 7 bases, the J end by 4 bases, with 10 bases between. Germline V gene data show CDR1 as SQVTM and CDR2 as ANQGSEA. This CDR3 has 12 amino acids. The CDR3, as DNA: TGCAGCGGGACAGTTAATAATGAAAAACTGTTTTTT. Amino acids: CSGTVNNEKLFF.

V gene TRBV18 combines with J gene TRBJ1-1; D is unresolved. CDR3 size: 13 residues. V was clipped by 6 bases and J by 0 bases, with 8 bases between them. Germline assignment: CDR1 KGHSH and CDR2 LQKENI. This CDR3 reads CASSPDLNTEAFF. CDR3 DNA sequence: TGTGCCAGCTCCCCGGACCTGAACACTGAAGCTTTCTTT.

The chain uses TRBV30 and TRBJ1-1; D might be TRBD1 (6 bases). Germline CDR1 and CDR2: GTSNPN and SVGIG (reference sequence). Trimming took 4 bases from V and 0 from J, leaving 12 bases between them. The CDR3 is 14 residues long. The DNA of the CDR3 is TGTGCCTGGAAGGTCAGGGGCCTGAACACTGAAGCTTTCTTT. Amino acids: CAWKVRGLNTEAFF.

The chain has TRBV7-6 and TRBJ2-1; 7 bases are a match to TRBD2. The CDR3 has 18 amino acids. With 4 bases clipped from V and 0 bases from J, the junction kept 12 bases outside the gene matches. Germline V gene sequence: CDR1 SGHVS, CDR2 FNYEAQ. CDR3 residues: CASSSKGSSGRSYNEQFF. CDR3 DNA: TGTGCCAGCAGCTCGAAGGGTTCTAGCGGACGCTCCTACAATGAGCAGTTCTTC.

CDR3 in DNA: TGTGCCATCAGTGACTCAGGGGGAAATCAGCCCCAGCATTTT. This gives the protein CAISDSGGNQPQHF. The rearrangement links TRBV10-3 to TRBJ1-5; 7 bases are shared with TRBD1. CDR1 and CDR2 (germline): ENHRY, SYGVKD. Germline trimming cut 3 bases from V and 4 bases from J; bases unmatched to any gene: 3. This CDR3 is built from 14 residues.

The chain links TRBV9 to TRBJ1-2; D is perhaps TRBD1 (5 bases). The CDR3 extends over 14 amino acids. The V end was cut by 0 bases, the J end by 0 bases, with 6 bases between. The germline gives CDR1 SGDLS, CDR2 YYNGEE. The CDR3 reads CASSVGGSNYGYTF. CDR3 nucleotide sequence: TGTGCCAGCAGCGTAGGGGGGTCTAACTATGGCTACACCTTC.

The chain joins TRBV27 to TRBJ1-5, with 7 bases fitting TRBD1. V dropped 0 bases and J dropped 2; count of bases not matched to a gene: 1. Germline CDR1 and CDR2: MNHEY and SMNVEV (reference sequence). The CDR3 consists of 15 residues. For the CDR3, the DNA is TGTGCCAGCAGTTTATCAGGGGGCGGCAATCAGCCCCAGCATTTT. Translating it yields CASSLSGGGNQPQHF.

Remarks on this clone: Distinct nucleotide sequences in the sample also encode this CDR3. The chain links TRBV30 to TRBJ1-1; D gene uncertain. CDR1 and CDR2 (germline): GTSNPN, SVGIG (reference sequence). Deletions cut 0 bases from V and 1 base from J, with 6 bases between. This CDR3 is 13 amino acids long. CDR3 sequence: CAWSVLGNTEAFF. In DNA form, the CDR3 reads TGTGCCTGGAGTGTTTTAGGGAACACTGAAGCTTTCTTT.

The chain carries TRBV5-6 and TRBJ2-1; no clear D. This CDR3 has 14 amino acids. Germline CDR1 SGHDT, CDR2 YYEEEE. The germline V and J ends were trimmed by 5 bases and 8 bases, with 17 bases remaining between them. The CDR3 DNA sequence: TGTGCCAGCAGTCCCGTTCCGTCGGGCGATGAGCAGTTCTTC. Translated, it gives CASSPVPSGDEQFF.

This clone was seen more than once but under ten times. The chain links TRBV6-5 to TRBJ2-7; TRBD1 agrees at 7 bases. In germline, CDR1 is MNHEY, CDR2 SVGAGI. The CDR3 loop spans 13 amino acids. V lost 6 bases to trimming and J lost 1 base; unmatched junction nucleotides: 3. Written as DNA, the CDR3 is TGTGCCAGCAGCCTGGGACAGTCCTACGAGCAGTACTTC. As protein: CASSLGQSYEQYF.

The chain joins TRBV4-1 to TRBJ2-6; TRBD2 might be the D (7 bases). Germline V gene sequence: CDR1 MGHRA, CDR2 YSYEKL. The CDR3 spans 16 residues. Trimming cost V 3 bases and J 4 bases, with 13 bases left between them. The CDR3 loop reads CASSQGRGAGANVLTF. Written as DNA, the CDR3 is TGCGCCAGCAGCCAGGGCCGGGGGGCAGGGGCCAACGTCCTGACTTTC.

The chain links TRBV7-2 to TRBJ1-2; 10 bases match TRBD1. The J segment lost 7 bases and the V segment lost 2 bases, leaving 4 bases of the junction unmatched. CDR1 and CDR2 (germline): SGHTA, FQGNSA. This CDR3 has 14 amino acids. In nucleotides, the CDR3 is TGTGCCAGCAGCTTAAGACAGGGGGCTGGTGGCTACACCTTC. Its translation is CASSLRQGAGGYTF.

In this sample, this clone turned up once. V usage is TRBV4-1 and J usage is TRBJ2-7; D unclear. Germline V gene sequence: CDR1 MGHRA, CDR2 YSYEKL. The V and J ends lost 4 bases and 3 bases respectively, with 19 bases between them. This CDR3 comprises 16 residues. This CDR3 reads CASSPIGRTSYYEQYF. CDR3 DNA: TGCGCCAGCAGCCCTATAGGACGAACAAGCTACTACGAGCAGTACTTC.

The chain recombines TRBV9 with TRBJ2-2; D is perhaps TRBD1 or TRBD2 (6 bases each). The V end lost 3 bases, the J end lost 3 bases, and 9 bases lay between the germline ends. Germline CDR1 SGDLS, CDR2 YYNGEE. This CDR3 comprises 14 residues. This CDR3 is CASSEGGHTGELFF. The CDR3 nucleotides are TGTGCCAGCAGCGAAGGGGGGCACACCGGGGAGCTGTTTTTT.

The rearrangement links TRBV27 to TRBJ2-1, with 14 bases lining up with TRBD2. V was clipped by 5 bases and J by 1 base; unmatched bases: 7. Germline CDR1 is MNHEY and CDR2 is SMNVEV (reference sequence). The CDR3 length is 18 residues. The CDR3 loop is CASSRRTSGRMSYNEQFF. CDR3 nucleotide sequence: TGTGCCAGCAGTCGTAGGACTAGCGGGAGGATGTCCTACAATGAGCAGTTCTTC.

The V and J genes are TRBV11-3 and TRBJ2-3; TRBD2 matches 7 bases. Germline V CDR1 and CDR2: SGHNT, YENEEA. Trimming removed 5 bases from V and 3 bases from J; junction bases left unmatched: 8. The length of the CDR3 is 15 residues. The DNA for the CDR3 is TGTGCCAGCAGCCTCGGGGGGTTGGCGACAGATACGCAGTATTTT. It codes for CASSLGGLATDTQYF. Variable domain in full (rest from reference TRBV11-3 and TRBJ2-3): EAGVVQSPRYKIIEKKQPVAFWCNPISGHNTLYWYLQNLGQGPELLIRYENEEAVDDSQLPKDRFSAERLKGVDSTLKIQPAELGDSAVYLCASSLGGLATDTQYFGPGTRLTVL.

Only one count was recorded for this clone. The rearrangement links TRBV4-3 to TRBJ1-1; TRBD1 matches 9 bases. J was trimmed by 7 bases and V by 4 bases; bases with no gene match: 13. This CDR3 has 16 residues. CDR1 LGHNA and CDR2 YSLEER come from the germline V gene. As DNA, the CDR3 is TGCGCCAGCAGCCCGATCCTCGACAGGGGGAAAAATGAAGCTTTCTTT. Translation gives CASSPILDRGKNEAFF.

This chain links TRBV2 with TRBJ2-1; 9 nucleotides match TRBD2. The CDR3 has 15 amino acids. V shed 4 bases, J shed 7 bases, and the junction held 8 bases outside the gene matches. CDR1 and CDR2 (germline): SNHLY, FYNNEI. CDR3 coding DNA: TGTGCCAGCAGTGTAGCGGGAGTTTCTGATAATGAGCAGTTCTTC. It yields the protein CASSVAGVSDNEQFF.

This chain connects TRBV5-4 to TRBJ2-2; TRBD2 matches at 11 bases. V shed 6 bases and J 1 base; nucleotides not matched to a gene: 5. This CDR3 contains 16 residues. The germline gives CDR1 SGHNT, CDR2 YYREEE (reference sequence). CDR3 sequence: CASTFSGRGNTGELFF. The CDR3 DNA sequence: TGTGCCAGCACCTTTAGCGGGAGGGGGAACACCGGGGAGCTGTTTTTT.

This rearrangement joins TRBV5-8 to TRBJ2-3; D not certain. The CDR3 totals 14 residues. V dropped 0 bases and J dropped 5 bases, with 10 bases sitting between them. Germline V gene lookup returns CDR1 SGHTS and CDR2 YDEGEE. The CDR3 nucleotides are TGTGCCAGCAGCTTGGGGGAAGTGTTAGATACGCAGTATTTT. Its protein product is CASSLGEVLDTQYF.

The CDR3 protein is CASSPRGIIGQTYEQYF. CDR3 DNA: TGTGCCAGCAGCCCACGGGGAATAATTGGACAGACCTACGAGCAGTACTTC. J is TRBJ2-7 and V is TRBV7-8, with D tentatively TRBD1 (6 bases). Germline V gene data show CDR1 as SGHVS and CDR2 as FQNEAQ. CDR3 size: 17 residues. Trimming took 5 bases from V and 2 from J, leaving 22 bases between them.

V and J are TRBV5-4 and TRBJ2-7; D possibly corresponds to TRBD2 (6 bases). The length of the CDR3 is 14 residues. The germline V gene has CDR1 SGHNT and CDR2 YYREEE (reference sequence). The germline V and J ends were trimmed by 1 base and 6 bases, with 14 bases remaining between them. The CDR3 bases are TGTGCCAGCAGCTTGAGGAGGGAATCGGGCGAGCAGTACTTC. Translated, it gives CASSLRRESGEQYF.

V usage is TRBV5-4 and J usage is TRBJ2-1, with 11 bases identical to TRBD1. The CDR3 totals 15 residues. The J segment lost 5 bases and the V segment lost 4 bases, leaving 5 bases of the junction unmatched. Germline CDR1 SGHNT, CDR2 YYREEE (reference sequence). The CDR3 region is CASSAGTGGNNEQFF. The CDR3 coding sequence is TGTGCCAGCAGCGCAGGGACAGGGGGGAACAATGAGCAGTTCTTC.

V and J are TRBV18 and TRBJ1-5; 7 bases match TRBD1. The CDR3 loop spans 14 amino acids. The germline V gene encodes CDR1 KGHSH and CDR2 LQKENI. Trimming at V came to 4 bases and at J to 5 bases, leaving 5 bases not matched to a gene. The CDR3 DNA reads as TGTGCCAGCTCACGAGGAGGGGGCGATCAGCCCCAGCATTTT. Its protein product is CASSRGGGDQPQHF.

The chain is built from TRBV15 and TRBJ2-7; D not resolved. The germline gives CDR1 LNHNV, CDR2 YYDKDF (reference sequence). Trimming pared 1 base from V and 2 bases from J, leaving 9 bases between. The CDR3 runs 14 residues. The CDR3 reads CATSRAADTYEQYF. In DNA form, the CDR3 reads TGTGCCACCAGCAGAGCGGCCGATACCTACGAGCAGTACTTC. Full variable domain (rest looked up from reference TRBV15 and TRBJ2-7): DAMVIQNPRYQVTQFGKPVTLSCSQTLNHNVMYWYQQKSSQAPKLLFHYYDKDFNNEADTPDNFQSRRPNTSFCFLDIRSPGLGDTAMYLCATSRAADTYEQYFGPGTRLTVT.

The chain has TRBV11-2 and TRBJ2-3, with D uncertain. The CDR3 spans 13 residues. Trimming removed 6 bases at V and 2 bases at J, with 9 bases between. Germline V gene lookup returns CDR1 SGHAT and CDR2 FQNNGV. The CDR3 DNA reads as TGTGCCAGCAGTAAGGGAAACACAGATACGCAGTATTTT. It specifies CASSKGNTDTQYF.